This TCR beta chain was sequenced for a study of regulatory T cells in long-lasting Graves disease. Study results and caveats: Among samples with persistent disease, TRBV28, TRBJ1-2 and TRBJ2-5 were favored. Persistent patients shared more public clonotypes (roughly 2,800) than new patients (just under 1,000).

Arm-PCR of CDR3 regions and iRepertoire HTBI primers were used to build TCR beta libraries. TCRdb recomputed calls from the multiplex PCR reads with MiXCR, one row per CDR3 protein. Among under 500,000 distinct CDR3 sequences listed, roughly 15% were seen once. Ten or more counts support this clonotype. Antigen specificity is unknown. Time point: newly diagnosed GD, antithyroid drugs for less than 3 months. Preparation of the TCR library used RNA extracted from PBMCs. Patients were from an endocrinology department in Xi'an, China. Germline V gene data show CDR1 as KGHSH and CDR2 as LQKENI. The CDR3 runs to 14 residues. Trimming left V 3 bases short and J 4 bases short, with 12 bases between. These data were likewise used in another study, on T cells in Graves' hyperthyroidism and ophthalmopathy. That publication notes: Researchers barred patients who had uncontrolled infection, other autoimmune disease, pregnancy or lactation.

The V gene is TRBV18, the J gene TRBJ1-2; D remains ambiguous. The sample consisted of peripheral blood mononuclear cells (PBMCs), taken at new diagnosis, from a patient treated with antithyroid drugs. This TCR derives from a woman in her 30s with Graves disease. CDR3 sequence reads: CASSPVQNSYGYTF. Written as DNA, the CDR3 is TGTGCCAGCTCACCGGTCCAAAACAGCTATGGCTACACCTTC.